This entry lists 12 T cell receptor beta chains sequenced from one sample in a study of type 1 and type 2 diabetes patients. The PCR template was genomic DNA. Multiplex PCR with 30 forward and 13 reverse primers amplified the TCR beta CDR3. Each CDR3 protein is one row after TCRdb ran MiXCR on the multiplex PCR reads. Counted here are about 270,000 distinct CDR3 sequences, around 47% occurring once; the ten biggest clones make up roughly 13%. Sequenced material: peripheral blood mononuclear cells (PBMCs). The receptor source for this set is a man aged 18 to 29 with type 2 diabetes.

The chain is built from TRBV7-3 and TRBJ2-2; 8 bases fit TRBD1. Germline values: CDR1 SGHTA, CDR2 FQGTGA. V gave up 2 bases and J gave up 6 bases; unmatched junction bases: 5. This CDR3 has 15 amino acids. CDR3 in DNA: TGTGCCAGCAGCTTACAGGGGGCCTACGCCGGGGAGCTGTTTTTT. It translates to CASSLQGAYAGELFF.

In this sample, this clonotype turned up a few times. V is TRBV2 and J is TRBJ2-5; TRBD1 aligns across 7 bases. Germline CDR1 reads SNHLY; CDR2 reads FYNNEI. The CDR3 contains 14 residues. V lost 6 bases, J lost 2 bases, and 6 bases stayed unmatched. The CDR3 bases are TGTGCCAGCAGCCCCGGGACAGCACAAGAGACCCAGTACTTC. Translation: CASSPGTAQETQYF.

The V call is TRBV7-2, the J call TRBJ1-1; no firm D call. Germline values: CDR1 SGHTA, CDR2 FQGNSA. V shed 9 bases and J shed 1 base, with 15 bases lying between them. This CDR3 is 14 amino acids long. The CDR3 nucleotides are TGTGCCAGTCGTTTTGGGGAGGGGAACACTGAAGCTTTCTTT. Encoded protein: CASRFGEGNTEAFF.

This clonotype has only a few counts. The chain is built from TRBV20-1 and TRBJ2-1, with D unresolved. The CDR3 totals 17 residues. V was trimmed by 6 bases and J by 4 bases, leaving 25 bases between them. CDR1 is DFQATT, CDR2 SNEGSKA, per germline (reference sequence). The CDR3 loop is CSALLIGVQKQYNEQFF. Written as DNA, the CDR3 is TGCAGTGCCCTACTAATTGGCGTCCAAAAGCAATACAATGAGCAGTTCTTC.

The chain combines TRBV4-1 with TRBJ2-5, with D maybe TRBD2 (7 bases). V was trimmed by 7 bases and J by 5 bases, leaving 14 bases between them. The CDR3 is made up of 13 amino acids. CDR1 and CDR2 (germline): MGHRA, YSYEKL. The CDR3 protein is CASKDGGGETQYF. The CDR3 DNA follows: TGCGCCAGCAAGGACGGCGGGGGCGAGACCCAGTACTTC.

The V and J genes are TRBV11-2 and TRBJ1-2; the match to TRBD1 covers 9 bases. Germline values: CDR1 SGHAT, CDR2 FQNNGV. The CDR3 spans 15 residues. The V segment lost 5 bases and the J segment 5 bases; nucleotides outside the gene matches: 9. The DNA for the CDR3 is TGTGCCAGCAGCCCCCTGGACAGGGGATCTTATGGCTACACCTTC. Residues: CASSPLDRGSYGYTF. Looking up the rest from reference TRBV11-2 and TRBJ1-2 gives the full variable domain: EAGVAQSPRYKIIEKRQSVAFWCNPISGHATLYWYQQILGQGPKLLIQFQNNGVVDDSQLPKDRFSAERLKGVDSTLKIQPAKLEDSAVYLCASSPLDRGSYGYTFGSGTRLTVV.

This clonotype showed up just a few times. The V gene is TRBV9, the J gene TRBJ1-2; D may be TRBD1 (5 bases). Per germline, CDR1 SGDLS and CDR2 YYNGEE. Trimming pared 4 bases from V and 6 bases from J, leaving 16 bases between. The CDR3 is made up of 14 amino acids. The CDR3: CASSLIGARDGYTF. For the CDR3, the DNA is TGTGCCAGCAGCTTAATTGGGGCTCGAGATGGCTACACCTTC.

The table lists this clonotype with a few counts. This rearrangement joins TRBV27 to TRBJ1-6, with a tentative D call TRBD1 (6 bases). CDR1 is MNHEY and CDR2 is SMNVEV in the germline V gene (reference sequence). The V gene lost 8 bases and the J gene lost 6 bases, with 23 bases spanning the gap. This CDR3 is built from 17 residues. The CDR3 DNA follows: TGTGCCAGCGGATGGAACTTAGACAGGACAACTAATTCACCCCTCCACTTT. Its translation is CASGWNLDRTTNSPLHF.

This chain uses TRBV6-5 with TRBJ1-2, with 7 bases fitting TRBD1. Germline values: CDR1 MNHEY, CDR2 SVGAGI. CDR3 length: 14 residues. With V trimmed by 2 bases and J by 5 bases, 5 bases remained unmatched. The CDR3 bases are TGTGCCAGCAGTTACAAGGGACAGCGTTATGGCTACACCTTC. Translation gives CASSYKGQRYGYTF.

The gene calls are TRBV12-3 or TRBV12-4 and TRBJ2-7; no firm D call. The CDR3 sequence is 13 residues long. With 1 base removed from V and 2 bases from J, the gap between germline ends came to 6 bases. For the CDR3, the DNA is TGTGCCAGCAGTTTAGACATGACCTACGAGCAGTACTTC. Protein product: CASSLDMTYEQYF.

There are a few counts of this clonotype. The chain has TRBV10-3 and TRBJ1-2, with unresolved D. Germline CDR1 is ENHRY and CDR2 is SYGVKD. Trimming left V 4 bases short and J 5 bases short, with 11 bases between. The CDR3 extends over 13 amino acids. The CDR3 nucleotides read TGTGCCATCAGTGCTCAGGCCGAGTATGGCTACACCTTC. This codes for CAISAQAEYGYTF.

This clonotype was counted between two and nine times. V usage is TRBV4-3 and J usage is TRBJ1-6; D uncertain. The germline V gene has CDR1 LGHNA and CDR2 YSLEER. The ends were cut back, 1 base at V and 3 bases at J, with 10 bases in the middle. The CDR3 totals 16 residues. CDR3 nucleotide sequence: TGCGCCAGCAGCCAAGTACAGAGCATCTATAATTCACCCCTCCACTTT. Translating gives CASSQVQSIYNSPLHF.